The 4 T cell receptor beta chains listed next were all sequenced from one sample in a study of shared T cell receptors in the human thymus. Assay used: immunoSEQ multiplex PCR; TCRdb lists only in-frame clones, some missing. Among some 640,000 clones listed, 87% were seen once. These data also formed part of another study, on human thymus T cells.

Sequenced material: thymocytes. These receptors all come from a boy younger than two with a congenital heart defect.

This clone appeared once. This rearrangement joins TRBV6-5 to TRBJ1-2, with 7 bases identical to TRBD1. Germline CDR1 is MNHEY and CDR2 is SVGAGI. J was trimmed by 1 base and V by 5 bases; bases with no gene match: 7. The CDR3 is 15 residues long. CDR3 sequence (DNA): TGTGCCAGCAGTACCCGGACAGGCCATAACTATGGCTACACCTTC. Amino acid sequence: CASSTRTGHNYGYTF.

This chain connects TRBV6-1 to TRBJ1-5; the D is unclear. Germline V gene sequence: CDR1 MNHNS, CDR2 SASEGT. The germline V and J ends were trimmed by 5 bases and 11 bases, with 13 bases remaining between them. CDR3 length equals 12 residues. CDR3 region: CASSKSQQSQHF. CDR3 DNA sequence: TGTGCCAGCAGTAAATCCCAACAGTCCCAGCATTTT.

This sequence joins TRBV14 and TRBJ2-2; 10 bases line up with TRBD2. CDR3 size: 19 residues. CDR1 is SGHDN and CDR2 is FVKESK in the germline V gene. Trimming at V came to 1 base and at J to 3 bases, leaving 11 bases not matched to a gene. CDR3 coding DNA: TGTGCCAGCAGCCAAGGGACCAGCGGGAGGGCCGGGTACACCGGGGAGCTGTTTTTT. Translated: CASSQGTSGRAGYTGELFF.

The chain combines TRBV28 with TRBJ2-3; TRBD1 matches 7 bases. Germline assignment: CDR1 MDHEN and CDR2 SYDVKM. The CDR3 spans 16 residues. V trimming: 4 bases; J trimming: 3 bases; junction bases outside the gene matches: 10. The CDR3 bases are TGTGCCAGCAGTTCCGACCTCACAGGGGTTACAGATACGCAGTATTTT. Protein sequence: CASSSDLTGVTDTQYF. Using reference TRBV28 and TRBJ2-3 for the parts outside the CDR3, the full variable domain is DVKVTQSSRYLVKRTGEKVFLECVQDMDHENMFWYRQDPGLGLRLIYFSYDVKMKEKGDIPEGYSVSREKKERFSLILESASTNQTSMYLCASSSDLTGVTDTQYFGPGTRLTVL.